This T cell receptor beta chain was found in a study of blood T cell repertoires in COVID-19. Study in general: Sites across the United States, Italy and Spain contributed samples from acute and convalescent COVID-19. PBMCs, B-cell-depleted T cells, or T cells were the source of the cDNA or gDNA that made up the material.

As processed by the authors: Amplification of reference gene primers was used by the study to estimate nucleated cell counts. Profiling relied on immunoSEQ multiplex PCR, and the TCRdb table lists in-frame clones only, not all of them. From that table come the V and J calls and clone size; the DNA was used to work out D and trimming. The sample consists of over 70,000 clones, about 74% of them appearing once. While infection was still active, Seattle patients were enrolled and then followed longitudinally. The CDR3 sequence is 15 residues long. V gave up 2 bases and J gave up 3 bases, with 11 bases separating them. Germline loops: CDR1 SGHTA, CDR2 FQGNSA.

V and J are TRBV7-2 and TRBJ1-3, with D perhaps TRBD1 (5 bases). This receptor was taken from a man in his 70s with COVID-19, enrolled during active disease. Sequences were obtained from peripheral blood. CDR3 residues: CASSLSTGNGNTIYF. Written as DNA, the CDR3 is TGTGCCAGCAGCTTAAGTACAGGAAATGGAAACACCATATATTTT.